This TCR beta chain was sequenced for a study of cytomegalovirus exposure and HLA in healthy donors. Study results and limitations: As a later analysis revealed, the rate of TCR association differed by HLA locus, with DRB1 most and HLA-C fewest. In most subjects, TCR beta sequences reportedly gave accurate predictions of HLA-A and HLA-B alleles.

V shed 4 bases and J 1 base; nucleotides not matched to a gene: 2. CDR1 MGHRA and CDR2 YSYEKL come from the germline V gene. The length of the CDR3 is 15 residues. As concerns this clone: Its specificity is not known.

Donors had nominal health at sampling but likely had unrecorded immune exposures. PCR primers comprised 60 Vbeta and 13 Jbeta primers. In the authors' methods: Unique TCR beta chains totaled roughly 80 million in a later count, with roughly 11 million of them shared. TCRdb's table, derived via immunoSEQ multiplex PCR, lists solely in-frame clones and lacks some. From that table come the V and J calls and clone size; the DNA was used to work out D and trimming. The profile covers some 140,000 clones, with roughly 80% appearing a single time and 4% taken by the ten largest. The TCR sequence derives from a woman between 40 and 50 years old in good health and CMV-seronegative. The material sequenced was PBMCs. The rearrangement links TRBV4-1 to TRBJ2-7, with 12 nucleotides matching TRBD1. This CDR3 is CASSRGQGASYEQYF. CDR3 in DNA: TGCGCCAGCAGCCGGGGACAGGGGGCGTCCTACGAGCAGTACTTC.